Sequencing of this T cell receptor beta chain was carried out in a study of cytomegalovirus exposure and HLA in healthy donors. Overall study context: A previous analysis identified 100 million to 120 million unique TCR beta sequences derived from some 170 million T cells.

Trimming took 4 bases from V and 9 from J, leaving 10 bases between them. Per germline, CDR1 MNHEY and CDR2 SVGAGI. The CDR3 has 11 amino acids. Researchers ran the PCR with 60 Vbeta and 13 Jbeta primers. The protocol was immunoSEQ multiplex PCR, while the TCRdb copy is restricted to in-frame clones and leaves out a portion. The table records some 74,000 clones, about three quarters of them present only once. Sampled while nominally healthy, donors likely had unrecorded immune exposures. Specimen: PBMCs. The genes are TRBV6-5 and TRBJ2-7; D remains ambiguous. The TCR was taken from a male donor in good health and CMV-seronegative. The CDR3 bases are TGTGCCAGCAGTTCCCCCAGGCGGCAGTACTTC. It is translated as CASSSPRRQYF.